This T cell receptor beta chain came from a study of blood T cell repertoires in COVID-19. Study context: Acute and convalescent COVID-19 samples came from the United States, Italy and Spain. In each case, the material was cDNA or gDNA derived from T cells, B-cell-depleted T cells, or PBMCs.

Ages ranged from roughly 18 to 100 years, with residence in 24 US areas. Original methodology: Estimation of nucleated cell counts relied on the amplification of reference gene primers. Data came from immunoSEQ multiplex PCR; TCRdb stores just in-frame clones and leaves some out. V, J and clone size are taken as reported in that table, and D and trimming were inferred from the DNA itself. The data contain about 280,000 clones, approximately 90% of them seen just once; the ten biggest clones take up 4.1%. V gave up 9 bases and J gave up 3 bases; unmatched junction bases: 8. CDR3 length equals 15 residues. The germline V gene has CDR1 MNHEY and CDR2 SVGAGI.

The sequencing input was PBMCs or T cells enriched from blood (not recorded which). This clonotype was obtained from a woman aged 30 to 39 with acute COVID-19. The genes are TRBV6-5 and TRBJ2-1; 10 bases are shared with TRBD2. CDR3 coding DNA: TGTGCCAGTAAAGGACTAGCGGAACTCTACAATGAGCAGTTCTTC. The encoded protein is CASKGLAELYNEQFF.